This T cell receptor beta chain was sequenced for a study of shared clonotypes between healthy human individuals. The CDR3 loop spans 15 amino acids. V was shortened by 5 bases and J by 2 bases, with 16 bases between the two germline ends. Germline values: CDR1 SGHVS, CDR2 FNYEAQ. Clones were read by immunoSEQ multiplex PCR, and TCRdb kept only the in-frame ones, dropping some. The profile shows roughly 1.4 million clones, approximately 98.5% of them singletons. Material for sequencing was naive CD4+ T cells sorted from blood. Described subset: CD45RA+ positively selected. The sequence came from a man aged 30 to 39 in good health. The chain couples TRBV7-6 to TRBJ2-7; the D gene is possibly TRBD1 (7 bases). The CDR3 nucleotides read TGTGCCAGCAGCCCGACAGGGAGGTTTGCCTACGAGCAGTACTTC. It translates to CASSPTGRFAYEQYF.